These T cell receptor beta chains were read from a single sample in a study of blood T cell repertoires in COVID-19. Sequencing used immunoSEQ multiplex PCR; TCRdb keeps in-frame clones, though not all of them. This table holds 110,000 or so clones, roughly 80% found once. The sequenced material came from peripheral blood. The receptors here all came from a woman of 80 years or more with acute or convalescent COVID-19. Each CDR3 is given with its conserved first and last residue. D genes are given only for firm matches. Rows give clone size only sometimes, using once, few, many, or a class for an expanded clone.

J gene	clone size	V gene	D gene	CDR3 protein	CDR3 DNA
TRBJ2-1	once	TRBV28	-	CASSFGTSSYNEQFF	TGTGCCAGCAGTTTCGGGACTTCCTCGTACAATGAGCAGTTCTTC
TRBJ1-1	-	TRBV11-2	-	CASSLDGTLNTEAFF	TGTGCCAGCAGCTTAGACGGTACCCTGAACACTGAAGCTTTCTTT
TRBJ1-6	-	TRBV19	TRBD1	CASGRQGLTNSPLHF	TGTGCCAGTGGTAGACAGGGGCTGACTAATTCACCCCTCCACTTT
TRBJ2-2	-	TRBV2	TRBD2	CASRETSGYTGELFF	TGTGCCAGCAGGGAAACTAGCGGGTACACCGGGGAGCTGTTTTTT
TRBJ2-7	-	TRBV12-3/TRBV12-4	-	CASSSDSIYEQYF	TGTGCCAGCAGTTCCGACAGCATCTACGAGCAGTACTTC
TRBJ2-1	-	TRBV28	TRBD2	CASSLMKTSGAYNEQFF	TGTGCCAGCAGTTTAATGAAGACTAGCGGAGCCTACAATGAGCAGTTCTTC
TRBJ2-4	-	TRBV27	TRBD2	CASSPGLVGENIQYF	TGTGCCAGCAGTCCCGGACTAGTTGGGGAAAACATTCAGTACTTC
TRBJ1-5	-	TRBV5-6	-	CASSTNHQPQHF	TGTGCCAGCTCCACAAACCATCAGCCCCAGCATTTT
TRBJ2-5	-	TRBV18	-	CASSPPGRGGETQYF	TGTGCCAGCTCACCACCTGGAAGGGGCGGTGAGACCCAGTACTTC
TRBJ1-2	-	TRBV7-9	-	CASSTAADTNYGYTF	TGTGCCAGCAGCACGGCGGCGGATACTAACTATGGCTACACCTTC
TRBJ2-2	-	TRBV10-3	TRBD1	CAIRQGTTNTGELFF	TGTGCCATCAGACAGGGGACGACTAACACCGGGGAGCTGTTTTTT
TRBJ2-7	-	TRBV18	TRBD2	CASSPGLAGAPYEQYF	TGTGCCAGCTCACCGGGACTAGCGGGAGCCCCCTACGAGCAGTACTTC
TRBJ2-1	once	TRBV10-3	TRBD2	CAISEQAGGAGLFF	TGTGCCATCAGTGAGCAAGCGGGAGGCGCGGGTCTGTTCTTC
TRBJ2-5	-	TRBV10-2	TRBD2	CASSAREGIEETQYF	TGCGCCAGCAGTGCACGGGAGGGCATCGAAGAGACCCAGTACTTC
TRBJ1-3	-	TRBV2	-	CASSARGTQGFSGNTIYF	TGTGCCAGCAGTGCGAGGGGGACACAGGGTTTCTCTGGAAACACCATATATTTT
TRBJ1-1	-	TRBV28	-	CASSGQMNTEAFF	TGTGCCAGCAGCGGACAAATGAACACTGAAGCTTTCTTT
TRBJ2-4	once	TRBV5-8	-	CASSLVELAKNIQYF	TGTGCCAGCAGCTTGGTAGAGCTAGCCAAAAACATTCAGTACTTC
TRBJ2-2	-	TRBV18	-	CASSPRQGSTGELFF	TGTGCCAGCTCACCAAGGCAGGGCAGCACCGGGGAGCTGTTTTTT
TRBJ2-3	-	TRBV29-1	-	CSVVRFLTDTQYF	TGCAGCGTTGTGAGATTTCTCACAGATACGCAGTATTTT
TRBJ1-2	few	TRBV6-5	-	CASSITGKGYTF	TGTGCCAGCAGTATAACAGGGAAAGGCTACACCTTC
TRBJ1-6	few	TRBV6-1	-	CASSDYGAGTNSPLHF	TGTGCCAGCAGTGATTACGGAGCGGGGACTAATTCACCCCTCCACTTT
TRBJ2-1	-	TRBV7-2	-	CASSFFGGSSYNEQFF	TGTGCCAGCAGTTTCTTTGGGGGGAGCTCCTACAATGAGCAGTTCTTC
TRBJ2-3	-	TRBV18	TRBD2	CASSPGLAGDTQYF	TGTGCCAGCTCACCGGGACTAGCGGGAGATACGCAGTATTTT
TRBJ2-3	-	TRBV13	-	CASSLRQGTDTQYF	TGTGCCAGCAGCCTAAGACAGGGCACAGATACGCAGTATTTT
TRBJ1-1	-	TRBV10-1	-	CASSESSLNTEAFF	TGCGCCAGCAGTGAGTCGTCCTTGAACACTGAAGCTTTCTTT
TRBJ2-2	-	TRBV5-1	TRBD2	CASSNGLVQGTGELFF	TGCGCCAGCAGCAACGGACTAGTCCAAGGAACCGGGGAGCTGTTTTTT
TRBJ2-3	-	TRBV15	-	CATSRGRGDTQYF	TGTGCCACCAGCAGAGGCAGAGGGGATACGCAGTATTTT
TRBJ1-5	-	TRBV5-5	TRBD1	CASSSSGQGAQPQHF	TGTGCCAGCAGCTCCTCGGGACAGGGGGCCCAGCCCCAGCATTTT
TRBJ1-2	-	TRBV7-5	-	CVRSVLRYGYTF	TGTGTCAGAAGCGTCCTCCGCTATGGCTACACCTTC
TRBJ1-5	-	TRBV7-2	-	CASSLQGQPQHF	TGTGCCAGCAGCTTACAGGGTCAGCCCCAGCATTTT